This T cell receptor beta chain was identified during a study of cytomegalovirus exposure and HLA in healthy donors. Across the whole study: A prior analysis found about 120 million unique TCR beta sequences from about 179 million T cells.

PCR was performed using 60 Vbeta and 13 Jbeta primers. The assay was immunoSEQ multiplex PCR, and TCRdb's table has in-frame clones only and misses some. The sample carries roughly 130,000 clones, around three quarters recorded once. Notes on the study in general: HLA alleles showed associations with roughly 17,000 TCR beta sequences in a later analysis, at a 0.05 false discovery rate. Most CMV-associated TCR beta chains were later found to appear HLA-restricted. One variant, a missense change in DCLRE1C, was linked in a later analysis to TCR beta V- and J-gene trimming.

A note on this clone: Its specificity is unknown.

This CDR3 is 15 amino acids long. Trimming cost V 0 bases and J 3 bases, with 13 bases left between them. Germline lookup yields CDR1 SGHRS and CDR2 YFSETQ. Sequences were obtained from PBMCs. V and J are TRBV5-1 and TRBJ2-7; perhaps TRBD1 as D (5 bases). The sequence came from a man aged 40-49 years in good health and CMV-seronegative. CDR3 residues: CASSLGGSANYEQYF. In DNA form, the CDR3 reads TGCGCCAGCAGCTTGGGGGGCAGCGCCAACTACGAGCAGTACTTC.